This entry concerns a single T cell receptor (beta chain). Other DNA sequences within the sample encode an identical CDR3. These data come from a study of blood T cell repertoires in COVID-19. V lost 5 bases and J lost 0, with 18 bases in between. The germline V gene has CDR1 SGHRS and CDR2 YFSETQ. The CDR3 covers 16 residues. The method was immunoSEQ multiplex PCR; TCRdb's version includes in-frame clones alone and lacks a portion of them. The sample records 330,000 or so clones, roughly 90% being singletons. The receptor was derived from a woman aged 60-75 years with COVID-19, enrolled during active disease. The sequenced material came from peripheral blood. The chain carries TRBV5-1 and TRBJ2-7; the D gene is possibly TRBD2 (6 bases). The CDR3 protein is CASRSGGRTTSYEQYF. In DNA form, the CDR3 reads TGCGCCAGCAGGTCTGGGGGAAGGACTACCTCCTACGAGCAGTACTTC.